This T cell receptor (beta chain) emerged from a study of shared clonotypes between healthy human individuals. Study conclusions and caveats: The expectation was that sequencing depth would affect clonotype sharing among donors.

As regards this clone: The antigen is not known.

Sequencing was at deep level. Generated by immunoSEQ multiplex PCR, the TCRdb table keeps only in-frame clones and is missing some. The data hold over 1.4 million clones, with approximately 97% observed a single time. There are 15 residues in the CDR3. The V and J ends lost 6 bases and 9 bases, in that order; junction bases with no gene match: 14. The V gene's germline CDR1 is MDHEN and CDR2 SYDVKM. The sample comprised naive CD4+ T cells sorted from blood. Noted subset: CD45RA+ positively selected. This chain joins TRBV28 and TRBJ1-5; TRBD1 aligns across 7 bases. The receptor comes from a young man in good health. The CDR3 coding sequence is TGTGCCAGCAGCGCAGGGGGGAGAAAAATCATGCCCCAGCATTTT. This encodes CASSAGGRKIMPQHF.